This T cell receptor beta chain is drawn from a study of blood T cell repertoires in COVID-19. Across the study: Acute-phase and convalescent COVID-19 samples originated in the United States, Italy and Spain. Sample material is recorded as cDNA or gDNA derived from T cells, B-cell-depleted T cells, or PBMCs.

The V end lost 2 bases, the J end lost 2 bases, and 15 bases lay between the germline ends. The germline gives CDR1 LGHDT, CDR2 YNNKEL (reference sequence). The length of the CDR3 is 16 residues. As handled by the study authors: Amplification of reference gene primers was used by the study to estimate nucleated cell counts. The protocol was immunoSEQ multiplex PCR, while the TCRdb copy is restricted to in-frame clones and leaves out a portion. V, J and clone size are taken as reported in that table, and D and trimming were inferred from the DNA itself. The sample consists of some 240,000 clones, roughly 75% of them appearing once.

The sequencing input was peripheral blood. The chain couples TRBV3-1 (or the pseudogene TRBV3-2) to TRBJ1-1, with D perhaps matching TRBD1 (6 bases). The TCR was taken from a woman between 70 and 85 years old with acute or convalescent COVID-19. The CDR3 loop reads CASSQKGAGANTEAFF. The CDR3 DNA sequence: TGTGCCAGCAGCCAAAAAGGGGCAGGGGCCAACACTGAAGCTTTCTTT.